This entry features one T cell receptor beta chain sequence. TCRdb's copy holds only in-frame clones and misses some; the assay was immunoSEQ multiplex PCR. The sample yields over 80,000 clones, under 85% seen once. Germline CDR1 and CDR2: MNHNS and SASEGT. This CDR3 is built from 13 residues. V was shortened by 4 bases and J by 4 bases, with 10 bases between the two germline ends. These data come from a study of OX40 agonist ivuxolimab in advanced cancers. The overall study: The patients' treatment was ivuxolimab, an agonistic anti-OX40 (CD134) antibody.

This specimen consisted of CD4+ or CD8+ T cells sorted from blood, obtained in a trial of the OX40 agonist ivuxolimab. The V and J genes are TRBV6-1 and TRBJ1-1; D is unclear. The clonotype originates from an adult with an advanced solid tumor such as melanoma, head and neck, liver or kidney cancer. Here the CDR3 DNA reads TGTGCCAGCAGTGTTGGGGTAACCACTGAAGCTTTCTTT. Translated, it gives CASSVGVTTEAFF.